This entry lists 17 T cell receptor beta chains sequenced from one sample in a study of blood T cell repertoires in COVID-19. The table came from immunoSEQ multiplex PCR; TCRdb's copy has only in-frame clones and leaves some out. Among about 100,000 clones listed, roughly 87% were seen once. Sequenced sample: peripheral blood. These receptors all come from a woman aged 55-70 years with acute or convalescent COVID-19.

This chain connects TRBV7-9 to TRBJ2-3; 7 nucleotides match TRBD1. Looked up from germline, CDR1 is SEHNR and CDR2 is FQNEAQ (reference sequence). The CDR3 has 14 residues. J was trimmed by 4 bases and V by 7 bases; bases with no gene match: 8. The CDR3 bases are TGTGCCAGCATCCAGACAGGGCCCCCAGATACGCAGTATTTT. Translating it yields CASIQTGPPDTQYF.

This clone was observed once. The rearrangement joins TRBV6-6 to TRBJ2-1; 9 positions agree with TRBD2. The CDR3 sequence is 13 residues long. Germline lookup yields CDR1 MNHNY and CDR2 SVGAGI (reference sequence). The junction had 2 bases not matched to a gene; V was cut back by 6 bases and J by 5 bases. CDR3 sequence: CASSRLADNEQFF. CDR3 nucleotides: TGTGCCAGCAGCAGACTAGCGGACAATGAGCAGTTCTTC.

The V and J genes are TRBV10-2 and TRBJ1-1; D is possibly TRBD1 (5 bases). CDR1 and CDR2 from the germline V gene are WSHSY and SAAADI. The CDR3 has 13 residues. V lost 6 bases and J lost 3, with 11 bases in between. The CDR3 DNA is TGCGCCAGCAGAGCCTGGGGGGACACTGAAGCTTTCTTT. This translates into CASRAWGDTEAFF.

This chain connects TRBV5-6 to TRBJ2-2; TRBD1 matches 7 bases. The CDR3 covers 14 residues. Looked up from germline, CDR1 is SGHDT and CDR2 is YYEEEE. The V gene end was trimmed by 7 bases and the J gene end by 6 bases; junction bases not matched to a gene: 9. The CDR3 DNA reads TGTGCCAGCGGCCGGGACAGAGTCGCCGGGGAGCTGTTTTTT. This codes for CASGRDRVAGELFF.

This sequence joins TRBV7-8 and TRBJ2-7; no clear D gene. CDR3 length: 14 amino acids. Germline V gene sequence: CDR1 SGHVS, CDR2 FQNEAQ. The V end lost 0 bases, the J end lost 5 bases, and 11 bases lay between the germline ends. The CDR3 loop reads CASSLAGLEDEQYF. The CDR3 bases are TGTGCCAGCAGCTTAGCCGGATTAGAGGACGAGCAGTACTTC.

CDR3 amino acids: CASSGMGLAGPSSYNEQFF. CDR3 DNA sequence: TGTGCCAGCAGTGGGATGGGACTAGCGGGCCCGAGCTCCTACAATGAGCAGTTCTTC. The chain recombines TRBV6-2 or TRBV6-3 with TRBJ2-1, with TRBD2 matching 12 bases. V trimming: 5 bases; J trimming: 0 bases; junction bases outside the gene matches: 11. Germline V gene data show CDR1 as MNHEY and CDR2 as SVGEGT. This CDR3 contains 19 residues.

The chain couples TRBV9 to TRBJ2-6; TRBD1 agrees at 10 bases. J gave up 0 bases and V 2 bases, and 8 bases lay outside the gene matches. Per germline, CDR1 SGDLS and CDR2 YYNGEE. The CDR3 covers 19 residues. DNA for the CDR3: TGTGCCAGCAGCGTTGGGACAGGGGACGGCACCTCTGGGGCCAACGTCCTGACTTTC. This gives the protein CASSVGTGDGTSGANVLTF.

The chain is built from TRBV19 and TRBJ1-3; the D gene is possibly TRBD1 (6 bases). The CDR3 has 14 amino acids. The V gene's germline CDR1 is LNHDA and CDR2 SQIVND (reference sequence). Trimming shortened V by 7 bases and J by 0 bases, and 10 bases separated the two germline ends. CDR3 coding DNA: TGTGCCAGTAACACAGGGTTCTCTGGAAACACCATATATTTT. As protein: CASNTGFSGNTIYF.

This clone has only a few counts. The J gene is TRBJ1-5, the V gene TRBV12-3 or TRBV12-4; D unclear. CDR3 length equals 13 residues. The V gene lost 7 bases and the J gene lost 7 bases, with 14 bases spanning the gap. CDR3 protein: CASNAEQKQPQHF. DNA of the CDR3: TGTGCCAGCAACGCGGAGCAGAAACAGCCCCAGCATTTT.

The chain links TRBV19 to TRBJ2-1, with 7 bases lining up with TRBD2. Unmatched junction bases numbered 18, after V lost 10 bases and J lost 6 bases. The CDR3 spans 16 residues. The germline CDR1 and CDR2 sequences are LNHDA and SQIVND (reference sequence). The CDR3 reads CATQNYGGERVNEQFF. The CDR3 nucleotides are TGTGCCACACAAAATTATGGGGGGGAGAGGGTCAATGAGCAGTTCTTC.

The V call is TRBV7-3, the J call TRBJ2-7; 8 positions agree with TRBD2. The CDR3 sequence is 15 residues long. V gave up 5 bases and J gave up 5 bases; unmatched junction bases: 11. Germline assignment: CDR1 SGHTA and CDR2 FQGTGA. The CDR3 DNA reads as TGTGCCAGCAGCCCCGGGGGGGGCCCAATGAACGAGCAGTACTTC. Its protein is CASSPGGGPMNEQYF. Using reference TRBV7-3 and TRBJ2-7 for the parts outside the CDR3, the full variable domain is GAGVSQTPSNKVTEKGKYVELRCDPISGHTALYWYRQSLGQGPEFLIYFQGTGAADDSGLPNDRFFAVRPEGSVSTLKIQRTERGDSAVYLCASSPGGGPMNEQYFGPGTRLTVT.

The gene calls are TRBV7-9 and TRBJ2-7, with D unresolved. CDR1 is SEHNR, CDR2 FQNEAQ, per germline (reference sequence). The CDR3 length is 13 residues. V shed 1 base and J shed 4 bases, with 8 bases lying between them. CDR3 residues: CASSLDEVYEQYV. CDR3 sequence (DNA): TGTGCCAGCAGCTTAGACGAGGTATACGAGCAGTACGTC.

The CDR3 protein is CASSVAPGVIYGYTF. The CDR3 coding sequence is TGTGCCAGCAGCGTAGCCCCAGGGGTAATCTATGGCTACACCTTC. V and J are TRBV9 and TRBJ1-2; possible D gene TRBD1, 6 bases. V shed 0 bases and J shed 4 bases, with 13 bases lying between them. Germline values: CDR1 SGDLS, CDR2 YYNGEE. CDR3 length: 15 residues.

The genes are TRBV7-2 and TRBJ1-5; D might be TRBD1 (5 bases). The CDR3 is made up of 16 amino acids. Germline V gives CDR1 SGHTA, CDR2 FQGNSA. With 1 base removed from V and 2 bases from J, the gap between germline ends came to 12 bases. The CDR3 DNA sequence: TGTGCCAGCAGCTTAGGTCGGGGGATGGGCAATCAGCCCCAGCATTTT. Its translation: CASSLGRGMGNQPQHF.

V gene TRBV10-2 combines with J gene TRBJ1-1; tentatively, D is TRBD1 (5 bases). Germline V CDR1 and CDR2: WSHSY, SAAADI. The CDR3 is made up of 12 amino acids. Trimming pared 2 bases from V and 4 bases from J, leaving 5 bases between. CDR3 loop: CASSERGTEAFF. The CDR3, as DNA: TGCGCCAGCAGTGAGAGGGGCACTGAAGCTTTCTTT.

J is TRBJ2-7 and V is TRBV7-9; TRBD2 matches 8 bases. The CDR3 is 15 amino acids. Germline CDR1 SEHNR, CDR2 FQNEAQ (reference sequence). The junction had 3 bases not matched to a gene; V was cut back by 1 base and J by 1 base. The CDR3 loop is CASSLVSGRSYEQYF. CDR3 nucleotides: TGTGCCAGCAGCTTAGTGAGCGGGAGATCCTACGAGCAGTACTTC.

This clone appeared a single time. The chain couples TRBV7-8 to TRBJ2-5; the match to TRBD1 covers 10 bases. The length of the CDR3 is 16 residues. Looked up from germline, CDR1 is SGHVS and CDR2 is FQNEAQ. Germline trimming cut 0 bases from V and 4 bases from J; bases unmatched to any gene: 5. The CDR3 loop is CASSLASTGGLETQYF. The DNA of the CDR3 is TGTGCCAGCAGCTTAGCGTCGACAGGGGGCTTAGAGACCCAGTACTTC.